What follows are 29 T cell receptor beta chains derived from one specimen sequenced in a study of blood T cell repertoires in COVID-19. Only in-frame clones appear in the TCRdb table, and some are missing; sequencing was by immunoSEQ multiplex PCR. The table includes 120,000 or so clones, 75% to 90% detected once. The source material was peripheral blood. The origin of the receptors is a woman in her seventies with acute or convalescent COVID-19.

V gene TRBV30 combines with J gene TRBJ2-1, with 8 nucleotides matching TRBD2. The germline CDR1 and CDR2 sequences are GTSNPN and SVGIG (reference sequence). CDR3 length: 16 residues. V gave up 1 base and J gave up 10 bases; unmatched junction bases: 15. The CDR3: CAWSGVAGLPGGEQFF. CDR3 DNA: TGTGCCTGGAGTGGAGTAGCGGGGCTTCCAGGTGGCGAGCAGTTCTTC.

The V gene is TRBV27, the J gene TRBJ2-3; 7 nucleotides match TRBD2. The junction had 4 bases not matched to a gene; V was cut back by 1 base and J by 0 bases. The germline gives CDR1 MNHEY, CDR2 SMNVEV (reference sequence). The CDR3 covers 16 residues. For the CDR3, the DNA is TGTGCCAGCAGTTTATTCGGGCGGGGGAGCACAGATACGCAGTATTTT. This codes for CASSLFGRGSTDTQYF.

This clone was observed once. In nucleotides, the CDR3 is TGTGCCTGGAGTCAGGGAGGTGGCTACACCTTC. This codes for CAWSQGGGYTF. The gene calls are TRBV30 and TRBJ1-2, with D perhaps matching TRBD1 (5 bases). Germline CDR1 is GTSNPN and CDR2 is SVGIG (reference sequence). The CDR3 length is 11 residues. V lost 2 bases, J lost 7 bases, and 8 bases lay in between.

This clone showed up just once. The genes are TRBV28 and TRBJ2-7, with D unclear. CDR1 is MDHEN and CDR2 is SYDVKM in the germline V gene. The CDR3 loop spans 12 amino acids. Trimming stripped 6 bases from V and 3 bases from J, with 9 bases between. CDR3 bases: TGTGCCAGCAGCCTACTCGTCTACGAGCAGTACTTC. This gives the protein CASSLLVYEQYF.

The chain has TRBV9 and TRBJ1-3; tentatively, D is TRBD1 (5 bases). Germline V gene data show CDR1 as SGDLS and CDR2 as YYNGEE. CDR3 length: 15 amino acids. Trimming left V 3 bases short and J 7 bases short, with 17 bases between. The DNA of the CDR3 is TGTGCCAGCAGCGATTTTCAGGGTCCGGCGAACACCATATATTTT. Amino acids: CASSDFQGPANTIYF.

This chain connects TRBV5-1 to TRBJ2-2; 7 nucleotides agree with TRBD1. With 4 bases clipped from V and 6 bases from J, the junction kept 12 bases outside the gene matches. In germline, CDR1 is SGHRS, CDR2 YFSETQ. This CDR3 region has 16 residues. The CDR3 DNA sequence: TGCGCCAGCAGCCCCGGACAGGATCTTAGACCCGGGGAGCTGTTTTTT. Amino acids: CASSPGQDLRPGELFF.

This clone has just a few counts. V gene TRBV6-5 combines with J gene TRBJ1-2; D ambiguous. V lost 7 bases to trimming and J lost 7 bases, with 16 bases between them. The CDR3 is made up of 13 amino acids. The germline CDR1 and CDR2 sequences are MNHEY and SVGAGI. This CDR3 is CASINTEGSGYTF. CDR3 bases: TGTGCCAGCATTAACACAGAGGGTAGTGGCTACACCTTC.

The chain employs TRBV5-1 and TRBJ2-5; 7 bases fit TRBD2. J lost 0 bases, V lost 1 base, and 12 bases had no gene match. This CDR3 contains 18 residues. Germline V lookup: CDR1 SGHRS, CDR2 YFSETQ. CDR3 sequence (DNA): TGCGCCAGCAGCTTGAGTTCAAGTGCAGCGGGGAACCAAGAGACCCAGTACTTC. Its protein product is CASSLSSSAAGNQETQYF. Full variable domain (remainder filled in from reference TRBV5-1 and TRBJ2-5): KAGVTQTPRYLIKTRGQQVTLSCSPISGHRSVSWYQQTPGQGLQFLFEYFSETQRNKGNFPGRFSGRQFSNSRSEMNVSTLELGDSALYLCASSLSSSAAGNQETQYFGPGTRLLVL.

The rearrangement links TRBV5-1 to TRBJ2-1; the D is unclear. Per germline, CDR1 SGHRS and CDR2 YFSETQ. The CDR3 length is 15 residues. Trimming stripped 3 bases from V and 0 bases from J, with 10 bases between. Here the CDR3 reads CASSSNNPSYNEQFF. The DNA of the CDR3 is TGCGCCAGCAGCTCAAACAACCCCTCCTACAATGAGCAGTTCTTC.

The V and J genes are TRBV18 and TRBJ2-5, with D unresolved. The CDR3 sequence is 13 residues long. V gave up 3 bases and J gave up 3 bases, with 8 bases separating them. Germline V gives CDR1 KGHSH, CDR2 LQKENI. CDR3: CASSPAVKETQYF. In nucleotides, the CDR3 is TGTGCCAGCTCACCGGCCGTTAAAGAGACCCAGTACTTC.

The chain links TRBV7-9 to TRBJ2-7, with D possibly TRBD1 on 6 matching bases. The CDR3 has 14 amino acids. V lost 8 bases, J lost 5 bases, and 19 bases lay in between. CDR1 and CDR2 (germline): SEHNR, FQNEAQ (reference sequence). CDR3 region: CASQSTGIFDEQYF. CDR3 sequence (DNA): TGTGCCAGCCAGAGTACAGGGATTTTCGACGAGCAGTACTTC.

The chain uses TRBV27 and TRBJ1-6, with 10 bases matching TRBD1. This CDR3 spans 15 amino acids. V lost 6 bases to trimming and J lost 6 bases; unmatched junction nucleotides: 5. Germline CDR1 is MNHEY and CDR2 is SMNVEV (reference sequence). The CDR3 region is CASRGGDRGNSPLHF. DNA for the CDR3: TGTGCCAGCAGGGGTGGGGACAGGGGTAATTCACCCCTCCACTTT.

The V and J genes are TRBV7-2 and TRBJ2-1; no reliable D call. V lost 3 bases and J 7 bases, leaving 10 bases between the germline ends. CDR3 length: 13 residues. Germline values: CDR1 SGHTA, CDR2 FQGNSA. For the CDR3, the DNA is TGTGCCAGCAGCTTCCCCTCGTTAAATGAGCAGTTCTTC. Translation: CASSFPSLNEQFF.

V and J are TRBV30 and TRBJ1-3; D is unclear. Germline CDR1 GTSNPN, CDR2 SVGIG (reference sequence). The V gene lost 4 bases and the J gene lost 1 base, with 11 bases spanning the gap. The CDR3 covers 14 residues. The CDR3 here is CAWTPGISGNTIYF. The CDR3 coding sequence is TGTGCCTGGACCCCCGGGATTTCTGGAAACACCATATATTTT.

The chain couples TRBV19 to TRBJ2-1; 9 bases fit TRBD1. V trimming: 3 bases; J trimming: 9 bases; junction bases outside the gene matches: 3. This CDR3 contains 13 residues. The germline V gene encodes CDR1 LNHDA and CDR2 SQIVND (reference sequence). CDR3 loop: CASSITGGTEQFF. The CDR3 nucleotides are TGTGCCAGTAGTATCACAGGGGGCACTGAGCAGTTCTTC.

This sequence joins TRBV9 and TRBJ1-5, with D perhaps TRBD1 (5 bases). This CDR3 region has 15 residues. In germline, CDR1 is SGDLS, CDR2 YYNGEE. The V gene lost 0 bases and the J gene lost 9 bases, with 16 bases spanning the gap. DNA for the CDR3: TGTGCCAGCAGCGTAGGTGATACCCACGGGGGGCCCCAGCATTTT. Its translation is CASSVGDTHGGPQHF.

The rearrangement joins TRBV28 to TRBJ1-4, with TRBD1 matching 7 bases. The trim removed 5 bases at V and 2 bases at J, leaving 8 bases unmatched. The CDR3 covers 16 residues. In germline, CDR1 is MDHEN, CDR2 SYDVKM. The CDR3 DNA follows: TGTGCCAGCAGTACGCCGCAGGGGGTGACTAATGAAAAACTGTTTTTT. Amino acid sequence: CASSTPQGVTNEKLFF.

A few counts support this clone. The V call is TRBV6-5, the J call TRBJ1-6; a possible D gene is TRBD1 (5 bases). The CDR3 covers 13 residues. The ends were cut back, 7 bases at V and 7 bases at J, with 11 bases in the middle. Per the germline V gene, CDR1 is MNHEY and CDR2 is SVGAGI. Here the CDR3 DNA reads TGTGCCAGCATTTCGCCAGGGAATTCACCCCTCCACTTT. Translated, it gives CASISPGNSPLHF.

V usage is TRBV12-3 or TRBV12-4 and J usage is TRBJ1-1; 7 positions agree with TRBD1. The CDR3 spans 12 residues. With 6 bases clipped from V and 4 bases from J, the junction kept 2 bases outside the gene matches. CDR3 bases: TGTGCCAGCAGGTCAGGGGGCACTGAAGCTTTCTTT. Translating gives CASRSGGTEAFF.

This chain uses TRBV24-1 with TRBJ1-2, with 9 bases aligning to TRBD1. CDR1 is KGHDR and CDR2 is SFDVKD in the germline V gene. CDR3 size: 16 residues. V was pared by 3 bases and J by 6 bases, with 10 bases of the junction left unmatched. The CDR3 nucleotides are TGTGCCACCAGTGATGCCTACTCGGGACAGGGAGATGGCTACACCTTC. Its translation: CATSDAYSGQGDGYTF.

CDR3 DNA: TGTGCCAGCAGCTCACCGACAGGGAAATACGAGCAGTACTTC. Its translation: CASSSPTGKYEQYF. The J gene is TRBJ2-7, the V gene TRBV6-6; 7 bases map to TRBD1. The germline V gene encodes CDR1 MNHNY and CDR2 SVGAGI (reference sequence). This CDR3 has 14 residues. Trimming took 6 bases from V and 4 from J; bases not matched to a gene: 9.

This clone is medium-sized. The chain links TRBV2 to TRBJ2-2; maybe TRBD1 (5 bases). This CDR3 has 15 amino acids. V gave up 7 bases and J gave up 1 base, with 13 bases separating them. CDR1 and CDR2 from the germline V gene are SNHLY and FYNNEI. The CDR3 coding sequence is TGTGCCAGCAAGAGTTCAGGGCAGAACACCGGGGAGCTGTTTTTT. This translates into CASKSSGQNTGELFF.

This clone came up a few times. The rearrangement links TRBV4-2 to TRBJ1-1; TRBD1 is a possible D gene (6 bases). The CDR3 has 14 amino acids. Germline V gene lookup returns CDR1 LGHNA and CDR2 YNFKEQ. V gave up 1 base and J gave up 5 bases, with 11 bases separating them. CDR3 residues: CASSQVGAATEAFF. The DNA of the CDR3 is TGTGCCAGCAGCCAAGTGGGGGCAGCGACTGAAGCTTTCTTT.

The chain employs TRBV28 and TRBJ1-2; D is undetermined. CDR3 length: 12 residues. V lost 10 bases to trimming and J lost 6 bases, with 15 bases between them. Germline V CDR1 and CDR2: MDHEN, SYDVKM. In DNA form, the CDR3 reads TGTGCCACCCAGTATTACGGGGATGGCTACACCTTC. This translates into CATQYYGDGYTF.

The J gene is TRBJ2-7, the V gene TRBV19; 10 bases match TRBD1. CDR1 is LNHDA, CDR2 SQIVND, per germline (reference sequence). The CDR3 spans 14 residues. The V and J ends lost 1 base and 3 bases, in that order; junction bases with no gene match: 0. In DNA, the CDR3 is TGTGCCAGTAGTATAGGGACAGGGGGCTACGAGCAGTACTTC. It specifies CASSIGTGGYEQYF.

This clone was seen more than once but under ten times. This rearrangement joins TRBV13 to TRBJ2-2, with TRBD1 as a possible D gene (6 bases). Trimming cost V 4 bases and J 4 bases, with 16 bases left between them. The CDR3 is made up of 16 amino acids. CDR1 and CDR2 from the germline V gene are PRHDT and FYEKMQ (reference sequence). CDR3 loop: CASSYSGAVGTGELFF. The DNA for the CDR3 is TGTGCCAGCAGCTACTCAGGGGCGGTGGGCACCGGGGAGCTGTTTTTT.

The chain carries TRBV11-3 and TRBJ2-5; no definite D call. Germline V gives CDR1 SGHNT, CDR2 YENEEA. This CDR3 spans 16 amino acids. Deletions cut 4 bases from V and 1 base from J, with 16 bases between. CDR3 sequence reads: CASSSSILRPQETQYF. CDR3 nucleotides: TGTGCCAGCAGCTCTAGTATTCTAAGACCCCAAGAGACCCAGTACTTC.

In nucleotides, the CDR3 is TGCGCCAGCAGCCAACCCTCGACAGCGAGGTACTATGGCTACACCTTC. It translates to CASSQPSTARYYGYTF. The chain carries TRBV4-1 and TRBJ1-2; possible D gene TRBD1, 5 bases. Deletions cut 2 bases from V and 3 bases from J, with 16 bases between. Germline CDR1 MGHRA, CDR2 YSYEKL. The CDR3 consists of 16 residues.

The chain is built from TRBV28 and TRBJ2-7, with a possible D match to TRBD1 (5 bases). Germline V gene lookup returns CDR1 MDHEN and CDR2 SYDVKM. V was trimmed by 6 bases and J by 3 bases, leaving 18 bases between them. This CDR3 is 15 amino acids long. The CDR3 loop is CASREPGNLGYEQYF. CDR3 DNA sequence: TGTGCCAGCAGGGAACCAGGGAATTTGGGCTACGAGCAGTACTTC.